The table lists the clone carrying this TCR beta chain with a count of one. In nominal health when sampled, donors likely had unrecorded immune exposures nonetheless. This sample stems from a study of cytomegalovirus exposure and HLA in healthy donors. With 60 Vbeta and 13 Jbeta primers, the PCR was carried out. The assay was immunoSEQ multiplex PCR, and TCRdb's table has in-frame clones only and misses some. The sample has about 180,000 clones; 55% to 75% are singletons. The specimen was PBMCs. The TCR comes from a human donor in good health.

The CDR3 protein is CASGTTGLKTQYF. The CDR3 DNA is TGTGCCAGTGGTACAACAGGGTTGAAGACCCAGTACTTC. This rearrangement joins TRBV19 to TRBJ2-5, with a possible D match to TRBD1 (6 bases). The V gene's germline CDR1 is LNHDA and CDR2 SQIVND (reference sequence). The V end lost 8 bases, the J end lost 6 bases, and 16 bases lay between the germline ends. This CDR3 contains 13 residues.